This T cell receptor beta chain was profiled in a study of regulatory T cells. Comment on this clone: Its cognate antigen is unknown.

A couple of CD3G-deficient patients had more severe autoimmunity; all had some. Patients aged 2 to 39 years had fewer naive and more memory CD4+ and CD8+ T cells. The PCR used 52 TRBV and 13 TRBJ primers. The assay was immunoSEQ multiplex PCR, and TCRdb's table has in-frame clones only and misses some. The table has approximately 9,000 clones, approximately 84% seen once; the top ten hold over 9.5%. Overall study results and limits: Control CD8+ cells showed a nonsignificant trend toward higher Shannon entropy than patient CD8+ cells. Regulatory T cells showed the strongest V-J pair restriction and V/J gene skewing among patient repertoires.

The CDR3 has 13 residues. CDR1 MNHNY and CDR2 SVGAGI come from the germline V gene (reference sequence). Trimming removed 5 bases from V and 1 base from J, with 8 bases in between. V gene TRBV6-6 combines with J gene TRBJ1-1; D might be TRBD1 (5 bases). The specimen sequenced was CD8+ T cells sorted from blood. The TCR comes from a person aged 18 to 30 with CD3G deficiency. For the CDR3, the DNA is TGTGCCAGCAGTACCGGGGGGAACACTGAAGCTTTCTTT. Protein product: CASSTGGNTEAFF.